Listed below are T cell receptor beta chains from one sample, sequenced in a study of memory CD4+ T cells and cytomegalovirus serostatus. Only in-frame clones appear in the TCRdb table, and some are missing; sequencing was by immunoSEQ multiplex PCR. The data hold 55,000 to 65,000 clones, with about four fifths observed a single time. Sequenced material: memory CD4+ T cells from blood. These receptors all come from an adult in good health and CMV-seronegative. Some clones in this sample may be carry-over from other donors' samples. Both conserved end residues are trimmed from each CDR3. The size field is filled for only some rows; it gives once, few, many or a size class.

once,TRBV29-1,TRBJ2-5,SVNGQGAGETQY
NA,TRBV28,TRBJ2-5,ASSSSGGPVKTQY
NA,TRBV2,TRBJ2-5,ASAWREGETQY
NA,TRBV7-2,TRBJ2-3,ASSLIPLADTQY
NA,TRBV15,TRBJ2-1,ATSTPSGYNEQF
NA,TRBV7-2,TRBJ1-6,ASRQRQGWDSPLH
NA,TRBV7-3,TRBJ2-2,ASSPGTNTGELF
NA,TRBV7-3,TRBJ2-1,ASSLIGLAGANEQF
NA,TRBV10-3,TRBJ2-7,AISEPKRASYEQY
few,TRBV5-1,TRBJ2-3,ASSLAWDPSTDTQY
NA,TRBV6-6,TRBJ2-3,ASSRPGSAGGDTQY
NA,TRBV28,TRBJ2-5,ASSSNRDLQETQY
NA,TRBV6-6,TRBJ2-7,ASRQRDYEQY
once,TRBV10-3,TRBJ2-3,AISAQGGTDTQY
NA,TRBV11-2,TRBJ2-7,ASSEPGQGRYEQY
NA,TRBV14,TRBJ1-5,ASSRLPPRRQPQH
NA,TRBV9,TRBJ2-3,ASSFGQGGSDTQY
NA,TRBV29-1,TRBJ2-2,SVAGPGVSRELF
NA,TRBV4-2,TRBJ2-2,ASSQDRLGVGTGELF
NA,TRBV28,TRBJ2-1,ASRPVKGSGLASDNEQF
NA,TRBV9,TRBJ1-5,ASSVNGGFNQPQH
NA,TRBV2,TRBJ1-1,ATSGRTEAF
NA,TRBV4-2,TRBJ2-7,ASSQTPTGTSGYEQY
few,TRBV5-1,TRBJ1-1,ASSLKGTDTEAF
NA,TRBV15,TRBJ2-6,ATSRGRGSGANVLT
NA,TRBV7-3,TRBJ2-3,ASSPGTSGSGWADTQY
NA,TRBV2,TRBJ2-6,ASSVDMPGANVLT
NA,TRBV6-1,TRBJ2-3,ASLYRGDTQY
NA,TRBV28,TRBJ2-4,ATLGQAGGNAKNIQY
NA,TRBV2,TRBJ2-2,ASRQESTGELF
few,TRBV27,TRBJ1-5,ASSLVGDSNQPQH
NA,TRBV30,TRBJ1-5,AWSADMGKPQH
once,TRBV5-1,TRBJ1-5,ASSLLVPGGRDSQPQH
NA,TRBV4-3,TRBJ2-3,ASSPGTSASRYTDTQY
NA,TRBV2,TRBJ1-1,ASSGPAYNTEAF
NA,TRBV2,TRBJ1-1,ASSPLVARGQAF
NA,TRBV28,TRBJ2-1,ASSLRVLAGQNEQF
NA,TRBV11-3,TRBJ1-1,ASSRSTLTEAF
NA,TRBV21-1,TRBJ1-5,ASSNYRGYSNQPQH
NA,TRBV19,TRBJ2-7,ASSILAGTHSEQY
NA,TRBV9,TRBJ2-7,ASSLGGIEQY
once,TRBV28,TRBJ1-4,ASSKTGSTNEKLF
NA,TRBV7-2,TRBJ2-1,ASSSGTSGREEQF
NA,TRBV6-4,TRBJ2-1,ASSLAGGPYNEQF
NA,TRBV7-8,TRBJ2-6,ASSLGTARSGANVLT
once,TRBV6-1,TRBJ2-7,ASGGQNSYEQY
NA,TRBV19,TRBJ2-3,ATSTSGAQY
NA,TRBV5-1,TRBJ1-2,ASFPGQGGANYGYT
NA,TRBV10-3,TRBJ1-1,AITLGRGNTEAF
few,TRBV30,TRBJ1-2,AWNGYT
NA,TRBV20-1,TRBJ2-1,SVEAYNEQF
few,TRBV10-3,TRBJ2-2,AISEAGPLGELF
NA,TRBV6-5,TRBJ2-1,ASRSGTQNEQF
NA,TRBV5-1,TRBJ1-5,ASSLSSGNQPQH